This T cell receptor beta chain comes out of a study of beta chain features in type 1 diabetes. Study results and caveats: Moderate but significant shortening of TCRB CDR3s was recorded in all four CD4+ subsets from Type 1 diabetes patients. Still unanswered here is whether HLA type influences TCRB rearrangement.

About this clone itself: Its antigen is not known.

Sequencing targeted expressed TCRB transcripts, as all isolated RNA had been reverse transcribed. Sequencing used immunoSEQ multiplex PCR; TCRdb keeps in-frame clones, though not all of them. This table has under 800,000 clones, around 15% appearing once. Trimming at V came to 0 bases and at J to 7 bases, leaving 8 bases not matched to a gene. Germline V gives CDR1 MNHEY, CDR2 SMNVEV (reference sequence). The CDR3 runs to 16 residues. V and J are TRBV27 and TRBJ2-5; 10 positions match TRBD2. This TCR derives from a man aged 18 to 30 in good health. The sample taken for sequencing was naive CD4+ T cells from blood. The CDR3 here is CASSLSSGRTYGTQYF. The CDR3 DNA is TGTGCCAGCAGTTTATCTAGCGGGAGGACTTACGGGACCCAGTACTTC.